The 29 T cell receptor beta chains listed next were all sequenced from one sample in a study of response to subunit inactivated influenza vaccine. MiXCR, applied by TCRdb to the RT-PCR reads, yields one record per CDR3 protein. The table includes fewer than 800,000 distinct CDR3 sequences, 15% to 19% detected once. Sample: PBMCs from blood, taken 12 days after vaccination. These receptors were taken from a man between 45 and 60 years old who received an inactivated influenza vaccine.

This clonotype was found a few times. The chain carries TRBV10-3 and TRBJ2-1, with 10 bases matching TRBD2. CDR1 and CDR2 from the germline V gene are ENHRY and SYGVKD. This CDR3 is 15 amino acids long. Trimming removed 0 bases from V and 9 bases from J; junction bases left unmatched: 5. CDR3 sequence (DNA): TGTGCCATCAGTGAGTCGGAAGCGGGGGGGCGTGAGCAGTTCTTC. Translation: CAISESEAGGREQFF.

The chain carries TRBV10-3 and TRBJ2-3, with unresolved D. Trimming removed 11 bases from V and 1 base from J, with 7 bases in between. The CDR3 totals 11 residues. In germline, CDR1 is ENHRY, CDR2 SYGVKD. The CDR3 loop reads CASQGTDTQYF. The CDR3 region has the DNA TGTGCCTCCCAGGGCACAGATACGCAGTATTTT.

A remark on this clonotype: A junction boundary mismatches the germline segment, possibly from a read error. The rearrangement joins TRBV7-9 to TRBJ1-2; a possible D gene is TRBD1 (5 bases). The CDR3 is made up of 15 amino acids. Germline CDR1 is SEHNR and CDR2 is FQNEAQ (reference sequence). In DNA, the CDR3 is TGCCTATTACAGGACGCCCTTCGACCTAACTATGGCTACACCTTC. This gives the protein CLLQDALRPNYGYTF.

The rearrangement uses TRBV3-1 and TRBJ2-3; 7 bases line up with TRBD2. V lost 4 bases to trimming and J lost 1 base; unmatched junction nucleotides: 8. The length of the CDR3 is 16 residues. Germline assignment: CDR1 LGHDT and CDR2 YNNKEL (reference sequence). The CDR3 spells CASSPPRLAGTDTQYF. CDR3 sequence (DNA): TGTGCCAGCAGCCCCCCCCGGCTAGCGGGCACAGATACGCAGTATTTT.

This chain joins TRBV11-2 and TRBJ2-1, with D perhaps TRBD1 (6 bases). The germline CDR1 and CDR2 sequences are SGHAT and FQNNGV. V lost 0 bases, J lost 9 bases, and 21 bases lay in between. The CDR3 is 17 amino acids. The CDR3 loop reads CASSLEVLRTASGEQFF. CDR3 in DNA: TGTGCCAGCAGCTTAGAGGTCCTGAGGACAGCAAGTGGTGAGCAGTTCTTC.

The chain combines TRBV7-9 with TRBJ1-1, with a weak D call TRBD1 (6 bases). Between the trimmed V and J ends, which lost 5 bases and 2 bases, there was a span of 12 bases. Germline lookup yields CDR1 SEHNR and CDR2 FQNEAQ (reference sequence). The length of the CDR3 is 14 residues. CDR3 loop: CASSRGQVNTEAFF. For the CDR3, the DNA is TGTGCCAGCAGCAGGGGACAAGTTAACACTGAAGCTTTCTTT. Drawing the rest from reference TRBV7-9 and TRBJ1-1, the complete variable domain is DTGVSQNPRHKITKRGQNVTFRCDPISEHNRLYWYRQTLGQGPEFLTYFQNEAQLEKSRLLSDRFSAERPKGSFSTLEIQRTEQGDSAMYLCASSRGQVNTEAFFGQGTRLTVV.

This clonotype was detected only a few times. The chain is built from TRBV7-8 and TRBJ2-1, with D tentatively TRBD2 (5 bases). V lost 6 bases to trimming and J lost 2 bases, with 17 bases between them. This CDR3 has 16 residues. From germline, CDR1 is SGHVS and CDR2 FQNEAQ. The CDR3 sequence: CASSIDYRGPYNEQFF. The DNA for the CDR3 is TGTGCCAGCAGTATTGATTACCGCGGGCCCTACAATGAGCAGTTCTTC.

The chain recombines TRBV5-5 with TRBJ2-1; a possible D gene is TRBD2 (6 bases). This CDR3 has 13 amino acids. Germline assignment: CDR1 SGHKS and CDR2 YYEKEE (reference sequence). Trimming took 7 bases from V and 2 from J, leaving 10 bases between them. The DNA of the CDR3 is TGTGCCAGCCGAAGCGGGCCCTACAATGAGCAGTTCTTC. It encodes CASRSGPYNEQFF.

This clonotype was found many times. The V gene is TRBV27, the J gene TRBJ2-3, with 8 bases lining up with TRBD1. CDR3 length: 15 residues. Germline V gene lookup returns CDR1 MNHEY and CDR2 SMNVEV (reference sequence). V lost 5 bases and J lost 0; bases outside the gene matches: 4. This CDR3 is CASSLRGQSTDTQYF. The CDR3 DNA follows: TGTGCCAGCAGTCTCAGGGGGCAAAGCACAGATACGCAGTATTTT.

The genes are TRBV3-1 and TRBJ2-7; D possibly corresponds to TRBD2 (5 bases). The CDR3 loop spans 16 amino acids. Germline CDR1 is LGHDT and CDR2 is YNNKEL (reference sequence). The V gene lost 0 bases and the J gene lost 4 bases, with 16 bases spanning the gap. CDR3: CASSQDGRARHYEQYF. CDR3 DNA: TGTGCCAGCAGCCAAGATGGGCGGGCCAGACATTACGAGCAGTACTTC.

This clonotype showed up many times. This rearrangement joins TRBV5-5 to TRBJ2-1; 8 positions match TRBD2. The V and J ends lost 1 base and 8 bases, in that order; junction bases with no gene match: 5. The V gene's germline CDR1 is SGHKS and CDR2 YYEKEE (reference sequence). The CDR3 extends over 14 amino acids. This CDR3 reads CASSLIAGKHEQFF. The CDR3 region has the DNA TGTGCCAGCAGCTTGATAGCGGGAAAGCATGAGCAGTTCTTC.

The chain recombines TRBV20-1 with TRBJ2-6, with TRBD2 matching over 11 bases. This CDR3 is built from 16 residues. Trimming at V came to 5 bases and at J to 3 bases, leaving 6 bases not matched to a gene. Looked up from germline, CDR1 is DFQATT and CDR2 is SNEGSKA (reference sequence). CDR3: CSADSGGASGANVLTF. The DNA for the CDR3 is TGCAGTGCTGATAGCGGGGGGGCAAGTGGGGCCAACGTCCTGACTTTC.

This clonotype was recorded a few times. The rearrangement joins TRBV3-1 to TRBJ2-1; 7 nucleotides match TRBD1. Germline V gene lookup returns CDR1 LGHDT and CDR2 YNNKEL (reference sequence). V shed 1 base, J shed 1 base, and the junction held 1 base outside the gene matches. The CDR3 covers 15 residues. In nucleotides, the CDR3 is TGTGCCAGCAGCCAAGGGACAGGTTCCTACAATGAGCAGTTCTTC. This gives the protein CASSQGTGSYNEQFF.

The chain joins TRBV12-3 or TRBV12-4 to TRBJ1-2; no clear D. The CDR3 has 14 residues. V was shortened by 5 bases and J by 4 bases, with 14 bases between the two germline ends. The CDR3 sequence is CASSPLTSPYGYTF. In DNA form, the CDR3 reads TGTGCCAGCAGTCCCCTAACATCGCCCTATGGCTACACCTTC.

This clonotype occurred a few times. This sequence joins TRBV5-1 and TRBJ1-4; D not certain. The CDR3 extends over 15 amino acids. V lost 0 bases to trimming and J lost 2 bases, with 8 bases between them. CDR1 is SGHRS and CDR2 is YFSETQ in the germline V gene. The CDR3: CASSLAAVTNEKLFF. The CDR3 bases are TGCGCCAGCAGCTTGGCGGCAGTGACTAATGAAAAACTGTTTTTT.

This clonotype was seen a few times. DNA for the CDR3: TGTGCCAGCAGCGCACGACCGGGACAGAAAGCCTACAATGAGCAGTTCTTC. It codes for CASSARPGQKAYNEQFF. The rearrangement links TRBV7-9 to TRBJ2-1; 7 positions match TRBD1. This CDR3 is built from 17 residues. V was pared by 5 bases and J by 2 bases, with 12 bases of the junction left unmatched. Germline V gene lookup returns CDR1 SEHNR and CDR2 FQNEAQ (reference sequence). Filled out from reference TRBV7-9 and TRBJ2-1, the complete variable domain reads DTGVSQNPRHKITKRGQNVTFRCDPISEHNRLYWYRQTLGQGPEFLTYFQNEAQLEKSRLLSDRFSAERPKGSFSTLEIQRTEQGDSAMYLCASSARPGQKAYNEQFFGPGTRLTVL.

This clonotype came up a few times. The V call is TRBV6-2 or TRBV6-3, the J call TRBJ2-7; tentatively, D is TRBD1 (5 bases). V was pared by 2 bases and J by 4 bases, with 9 bases between. CDR1 and CDR2 from the germline V gene are MNHEY and SVGEGT. This CDR3 has 13 amino acids. The CDR3 region has the DNA TGTGCCAGCAGTTACGCCCAGGGATACGAGCAGTACTTC. Its translation: CASSYAQGYEQYF.

The chain has TRBV24-1 and TRBJ1-2; a possible D gene is TRBD1 (5 bases). V was pared by 4 bases and J by 3 bases, with 20 bases between. Germline V gene sequence: CDR1 KGHDR, CDR2 SFDVKD. The CDR3 runs 17 residues. The CDR3 is CATSDRYPRTGHYGYTF. CDR3 nucleotide sequence: TGTGCCACCAGTGACCGGTACCCAAGGACGGGACACTATGGCTACACCTTC.

This clonotype has just a few counts. In nucleotides, the CDR3 is TGCAGCGTTGAAGCGCGGCTAGCGGGAGCAGATACGCAGTATTTT. Amino acids: CSVEARLAGADTQYF. The chain has TRBV29-1 and TRBJ2-3; 10 bases line up with TRBD2. In germline, CDR1 is SQVTM, CDR2 ANQGSEA. Losses at the gene ends were 1 base for V and 4 bases for J; bases not matched to a gene: 5. The CDR3 is 15 residues long.

This clonotype appeared a few times. The chain has TRBV6-1 and TRBJ2-7; unclear D gene. The CDR3 consists of 14 residues. V was trimmed by 6 bases and J by 3 bases, leaving 15 bases between them. The germline CDR1 and CDR2 sequences are MNHNS and SASEGT. The CDR3 reads CASSLRTDRYEQYF. In DNA, the CDR3 is TGTGCCAGCAGCCTTCGGACCGACCGCTACGAGCAGTACTTC.

This clonotype turned up a few times. This sequence joins TRBV5-6 and TRBJ2-1, with D possibly being TRBD1 or TRBD2 (6 bases each). Germline V gene data show CDR1 as SGHDT and CDR2 as YYEEEE. The CDR3 runs 16 residues. V was trimmed by 3 bases and J by 3 bases, leaving 16 bases between them. The CDR3 loop reads CASSWGAGPLYNEQFF. The CDR3 DNA follows: TGTGCCAGCAGCTGGGGGGCAGGCCCCCTCTACAATGAGCAGTTCTTC.

The rearrangement links TRBV4-2 to TRBJ2-1; 8 nucleotides agree with TRBD2. CDR3 size: 14 residues. The V gene end was trimmed by 4 bases and the J gene end by 9 bases; junction bases not matched to a gene: 8. CDR1 is LGHNA and CDR2 is YNFKEQ in the germline V gene. CDR3 coding DNA: TGTGCCAGCAGCCCCGGAGATGCGGGAGGTGAGCAGTTCTTC. It yields the protein CASSPGDAGGEQFF.

This clonotype occurred many times. The chain employs TRBV15 and TRBJ2-1; possible D gene TRBD1, 6 bases. V was cut by 3 bases and J by 9 bases, with 15 bases left in between. The CDR3 extends over 14 amino acids. Germline assignment: CDR1 LNHNV and CDR2 YYDKDF (reference sequence). The CDR3, as DNA: TGTGCCACCAGCAGCCAAGAGTTAGGGGGTGAGCAGTTCTTC. Translation: CATSSQELGGEQFF.

The rearrangement joins TRBV12-3 or TRBV12-4 to TRBJ2-1; D ambiguous. Deletions cut 6 bases from V and 0 bases from J, with 12 bases between. The CDR3 is made up of 15 amino acids. CDR3 loop: CASSHTFGSYNEQFF. The DNA for the CDR3 is TGTGCCAGCAGCCATACTTTTGGCTCCTACAATGAGCAGTTCTTC.

This clonotype was picked up a small number of times. The chain has TRBV7-3 and TRBJ2-1; 9 bases map to TRBD2. Germline V gene sequence: CDR1 SGHTA, CDR2 FQGTGA. With V trimmed by 3 bases and J by 6 bases, 21 bases remained unmatched. The length of the CDR3 is 20 residues. The CDR3 DNA reads as TGTGCCAGCAGCTTCCAATCCACTTTTAGCGGGAGAGGCACGATCAATGAGCAGTTCTTC. This gives the protein CASSFQSTFSGRGTINEQFF.

This clonotype occurred many times. This chain uses TRBV29-1 with TRBJ2-1, with D maybe TRBD1 (5 bases). This CDR3 has 13 residues. CDR1 and CDR2 from the germline V gene are SQVTM and ANQGSEA. With 4 bases removed from V and 5 bases from J, the gap between germline ends came to 12 bases. DNA of the CDR3: TGCAGCGTTGGGCAGGGTTTCCACAATGAGCAGTTCTTC. Encoded protein: CSVGQGFHNEQFF.

This clonotype was observed many times. The gene calls are TRBV9 and TRBJ2-2; D gene ambiguous. Trimming left V 3 bases short and J 0 bases short, with 6 bases between. This CDR3 is built from 14 residues. The germline gives CDR1 SGDLS, CDR2 YYNGEE. The DNA for the CDR3 is TGTGCCAGCAGCGCCAATACGAACACCGGGGAGCTGTTTTTT. Translating gives CASSANTNTGELFF.

The chain joins TRBV3-1 to TRBJ2-2; D is unresolved. V shed 3 bases and J shed 5 bases, with 7 bases lying between them. In germline, CDR1 is LGHDT, CDR2 YNNKEL (reference sequence). This CDR3 is built from 13 residues. CDR3 bases: TGTGCCAGCAGCCATAGGGTGACCGGGGAGCTGTTTTTT. Translated, it gives CASSHRVTGELFF.

The genes are TRBV18 and TRBJ2-3; a possible D gene is TRBD1 (5 bases). The CDR3 is made up of 12 amino acids. Germline V gene data show CDR1 as KGHSH and CDR2 as LQKENI. V dropped 1 base and J dropped 9 bases, with 8 bases sitting between them. CDR3 residues: CASSPRQGTQYF. Written as DNA, the CDR3 is TGTGCCAGCTCACCACGTCAGGGAACGCAGTATTTT.